The sample holds many counts of the clone carrying this T cell receptor (beta chain). The antigen is not known. Germline V gene data show CDR1 as SGHTA and CDR2 as FQGNSA. The CDR3 has 11 residues. Deletions cut 1 base from V and 7 bases from J, with 2 bases between. TCR alpha and beta CDR3 regions were amplified from RNA using iRepertoire nested multiplex PCR. Input was roughly 100-450 ng of tissue mRNA or PBMC total RNA. TCRdb reprocessed the multiplex PCR reads via MiXCR and lists one record per CDR3 protein. The data hold around 43,000 distinct CDR3 sequences, with approximately 20% observed a single time. This sample stems from a study of glioma-infiltrating T cells. General study findings and limits: CDR3 overlap between tissue and blood was very small. Tissue-blood divergence was below expectation in non-neoplastic patients, above in gliomas.

This sequence originates from a human donor with low-grade glioma or glioblastoma, undergoing nonglioma brain surgery, or in good health (not recorded which). The chain combines TRBV7-2 with TRBJ2-1, with D unresolved. Sequenced sample: glioma tissue, nonneoplastic brain tissue, or PBMCs (not recorded which). The CDR3 DNA sequence: TGTGCCAGCAGCTTAGAAAATGAGCAGTTCTTC. It is translated as CASSLENEQFF.